The 14 T cell receptor beta chains below were found in one sample sequenced in a study of cytomegalovirus exposure and HLA in healthy donors. Both 60 Vbeta primers and 13 Jbeta primers went into the PCR. Profiling relied on immunoSEQ multiplex PCR, and the TCRdb table lists in-frame clones only, not all of them. The table includes 120,000 to 150,000 clones, 70% to 80% detected once. The sequenced material came from PBMCs. The origin of the receptors is a woman between 50 and 59 years old in good health and CMV-seropositive.

The J gene is TRBJ2-1, the V gene TRBV10-3, with D perhaps TRBD2 (6 bases). Trimming left V 11 bases short and J 3 bases short, with 11 bases between. The V gene's germline CDR1 is ENHRY and CDR2 SYGVKD. The CDR3 is 12 amino acids. In DNA form, the CDR3 reads TGTGCCGTCACGGGGGACTACAATGAGCAGTTCTTC. This encodes CAVTGDYNEQFF.

Written as DNA, the CDR3 is TGCAGCGTAGATACAGGTGTCTCTGGAAACACCATATATTTT. It is translated as CSVDTGVSGNTIYF. This chain joins TRBV29-1 and TRBJ1-3; a weak D match, TRBD1 (5 bases). The CDR3 sequence is 14 residues long. V was shortened by 6 bases and J by 0 bases, with 12 bases between the two germline ends. Germline CDR1 is SQVTM and CDR2 is ANQGSEA.

The J gene is TRBJ1-2, the V gene TRBV28; D is unclear. The CDR3 runs to 13 residues. Trimming stripped 2 bases from V and 4 bases from J, with 8 bases between. Germline CDR1 reads MDHEN; CDR2 reads SYDVKM. The CDR3 is CASSLGPTYGYTF. CDR3 in DNA: TGTGCCAGCAGTTTAGGGCCGACCTATGGCTACACCTTC.

This chain uses TRBV28 with TRBJ2-7, with 7 bases lining up with TRBD2. V gave up 2 bases and J gave up 6 bases; unmatched junction bases: 4. The CDR3 loop spans 13 amino acids. Germline-derived CDR1 and CDR2 are MDHEN and SYDVKM. In DNA, the CDR3 is TGTGCCAGCAGTTTAGTACTAGCGAGCGAGCAGTACTTC. Its translation is CASSLVLASEQYF.

This chain links TRBV18 with TRBJ1-6, with 10 bases aligning to TRBD1. The CDR3 consists of 15 residues. Trimming cost V 3 bases and J 8 bases; bases outside gene matches: 4. Per the germline V gene, CDR1 is KGHSH and CDR2 is LQKENI. The CDR3, as DNA: TGTGCCAGCTCACCGATTGGACAGGGGGATTCACCCCTCCACTTT. This encodes CASSPIGQGDSPLHF.

This clone was counted between two and nine times. V is TRBV11-2 and J is TRBJ1-4; D is unresolved. V was trimmed by 5 bases and J by 6 bases, leaving 4 bases between them. Germline CDR1 SGHAT, CDR2 FQNNGV. The CDR3 has 11 amino acids. The CDR3 reads CASSSYEKLFF. CDR3 DNA sequence: TGTGCCAGCAGCAGCTATGAAAAACTGTTTTTT.

Remarks on this clone: Other DNA sequences in this sample translate to the same CDR3. The CDR3 DNA reads TGTGCCAGCTCACCGGGAGCAGGGGACGGCTACACCTTC. This translates into CASSPGAGDGYTF. The rearrangement links TRBV18 to TRBJ1-2, with TRBD1 as a possible D gene (6 bases). Between the trimmed V and J ends, which lost 3 bases and 8 bases, there was a span of 13 bases. The CDR3 is 13 residues long. The germline gives CDR1 KGHSH, CDR2 LQKENI.

The chain carries TRBV19 and TRBJ1-5; unclear D gene. The germline V and J ends were trimmed by 0 bases and 4 bases, with 10 bases remaining between them. The CDR3 is 15 residues long. Germline V gene data show CDR1 as LNHDA and CDR2 as SQIVND (reference sequence). This CDR3 reads CASSIDRYSNQPQHF. Here the CDR3 DNA reads TGTGCCAGTAGTATAGACAGGTATAGTAATCAGCCCCAGCATTTT.

CDR3 sequence reads: CAWSVGLGGIYF. The DNA for the CDR3 is TGTGCCTGGAGTGTAGGCCTAGGCGGTATATATTTT. This rearrangement joins TRBV30 to TRBJ1-3; D gene ambiguous. Trimming shortened V by 0 bases and J by 13 bases, and 13 bases separated the two germline ends. Germline V gives CDR1 GTSNPN, CDR2 SVGIG (reference sequence). This CDR3 is built from 12 residues.

The chain links TRBV19 to TRBJ1-5; TRBD1 agrees at 9 bases. The CDR3 length is 16 residues. V shed 3 bases, J shed 1 base, and the junction held 4 bases outside the gene matches. Germline values: CDR1 LNHDA, CDR2 SQIVND (reference sequence). The CDR3 region has the DNA TGTGCCAGTAGTATTTACAGGGGGCAAAGCAATCAGCCCCAGCATTTT. This translates into CASSIYRGQSNQPQHF.

This chain uses TRBV6-6 with TRBJ1-4; the match to TRBD1 covers 9 bases. The CDR3 totals 14 residues. CDR1 MNHNY and CDR2 SVGAGI come from the germline V gene (reference sequence). V lost 5 bases and J lost 4; bases outside the gene matches: 2. The CDR3 region is CASSLGQGNEKLFF. As DNA, the CDR3 is TGTGCCAGCAGTCTGGGACAGGGTAATGAAAAACTGTTTTTT.

CDR3: CASKSGVENEKLFF. As DNA, the CDR3 is TGCGCCAGCAAAAGTGGTGTGGAGAATGAAAAACTGTTTTTT. The chain is built from TRBV5-1 and TRBJ1-4, with D unresolved. Germline V CDR1 and CDR2: SGHRS, YFSETQ. V was trimmed by 6 bases and J by 5 bases, leaving 14 bases between them. This CDR3 is 14 amino acids long. Drawing the rest from reference TRBV5-1 and TRBJ1-4, the complete variable domain is KAGVTQTPRYLIKTRGQQVTLSCSPISGHRSVSWYQQTPGQGLQFLFEYFSETQRNKGNFPGRFSGRQFSNSRSEMNVSTLELGDSALYLCASKSGVENEKLFFGSGTQLSVL.

This chain connects TRBV7-2 to TRBJ2-3; the match to TRBD1 covers 7 bases. From germline, CDR1 is SGHTA and CDR2 FQGNSA. This CDR3 spans 16 amino acids. The J segment lost 0 bases and the V segment lost 1 base, leaving 4 bases of the junction unmatched. DNA for the CDR3: TGTGCCAGCAGCTTAGTCGGGACAGCAAGCACAGATACGCAGTATTTT. Translation: CASSLVGTASTDTQYF.

The chain employs TRBV5-1 and TRBJ1-5; D unresolved. Trimming stripped 4 bases from V and 4 bases from J, with 9 bases between. The CDR3 has 13 residues. CDR1 and CDR2 from the germline V gene are SGHRS and YFSETQ. This chain's CDR3 is CASSGDGNQPQHF. The DNA of the CDR3 is TGCGCCAGCAGCGGCGACGGGAATCAGCCCCAGCATTTT.